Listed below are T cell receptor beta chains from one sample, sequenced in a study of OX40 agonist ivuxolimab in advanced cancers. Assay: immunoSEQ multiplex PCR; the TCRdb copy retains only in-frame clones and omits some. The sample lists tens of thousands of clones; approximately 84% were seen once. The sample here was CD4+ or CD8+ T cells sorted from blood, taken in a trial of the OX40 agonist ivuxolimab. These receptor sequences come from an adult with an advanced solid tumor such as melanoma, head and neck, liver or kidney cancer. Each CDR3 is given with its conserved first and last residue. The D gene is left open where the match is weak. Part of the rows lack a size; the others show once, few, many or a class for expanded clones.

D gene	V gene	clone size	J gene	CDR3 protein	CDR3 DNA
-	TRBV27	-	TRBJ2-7	CASSFPGYEQYF	TGTGCCAGCAGTTTCCCCGGTTACGAGCAGTACTTC
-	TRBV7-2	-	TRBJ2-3	CASSSGAGRTDTQYF	TGTGCCAGCAGCTCGGGGGCGGGACGCACAGATACGCAGTATTTT
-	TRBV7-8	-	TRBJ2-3	CASRPLLALRADTQYF	TGTGCCAGCAGACCCCTTCTAGCTCTTAGAGCAGATACGCAGTATTTT
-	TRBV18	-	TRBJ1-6	CASSPIQASNNSPLHF	TGTGCCAGCTCACCAATCCAGGCCTCCAATAATTCACCCCTCCACTTT
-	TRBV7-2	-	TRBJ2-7	CASSLVAGTIREQYF	TGTGCCAGCAGCTTAGTTGCGGGAACAATCCGGGAGCAGTACTTC
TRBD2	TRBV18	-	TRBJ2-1	CASSRNLAGVSYNEQFF	TGTGCCAGCTCCCGCAATCTAGCGGGAGTCTCCTACAATGAGCAGTTCTTC
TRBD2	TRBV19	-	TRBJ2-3	CASSNSRLAVTDTQYF	TGTGCCAGTAGCAATAGTAGACTAGCAGTCACAGATACGCAGTATTTT
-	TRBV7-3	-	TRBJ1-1	CASSLIPGGTEAFF	TGTGCCAGCAGCTTAATCCCGGGAGGCACTGAAGCTTTCTTT
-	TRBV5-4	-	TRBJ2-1	CASSLVYNEQFF	TGTGCCAGCAGCTTGGTATACAATGAGCAGTTCTTC
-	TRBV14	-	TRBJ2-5	CASSQIPLTTQYF	TGTGCCAGCAGCCAGATCCCCCTAACGACCCAGTACTTC
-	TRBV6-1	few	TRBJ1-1	CASSERRAPETEAFF	TGTGCCAGCAGTGAGAGGAGGGCCCCAGAGACTGAAGCTTTCTTT
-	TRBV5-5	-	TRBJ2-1	CASRKAGQPEYNEQFF	TGTGCCAGCAGGAAAGCTGGACAGCCTGAATACAATGAGCAGTTCTTC
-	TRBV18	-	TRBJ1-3	CASSFDRTLGNTIYF	TGTGCCAGCTCCTTCGACCGGACCTTAGGGAACACCATATATTTT
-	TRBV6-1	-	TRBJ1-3	CASSTASGNTIYF	TGTGCCAGCAGCACAGCTTCTGGAAACACCATATATTTT
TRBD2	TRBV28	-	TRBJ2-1	CASRRTSSIYNEQFF	TGTGCCAGCAGGCGGACTAGTAGTATCTACAATGAGCAGTTCTTC
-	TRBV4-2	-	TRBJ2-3	CASSLGTTSGTQYF	TGTGCCAGCAGCTTGGGGACGACCTCAGGTACGCAGTATTTT
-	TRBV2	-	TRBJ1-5	CASSEVQNSNQPQHF	TGTGCCAGCAGTGAGGTACAAAATAGCAATCAGCCCCAGCATTTT
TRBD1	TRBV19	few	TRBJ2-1	CASSIGEGTGGRLEQFF	TGTGCCAGTAGTATCGGGGAGGGGACAGGGGGCCGACTAGAGCAGTTCTTC
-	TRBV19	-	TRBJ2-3	CASSIWPTRSSARTDTQYF	TGTGCCAGTAGTATCTGGCCCACCAGAAGCTCAGCAAGGACAGATACGCAGTATTTT
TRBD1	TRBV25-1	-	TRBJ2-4	CASSDQGARAKNIQYF	TGTGCCAGCAGTGACCAGGGGGCGCGGGCCAAAAACATTCAGTACTTC
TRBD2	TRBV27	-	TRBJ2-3	CASRGLATDTQYF	TGTGCCAGCAGGGGACTAGCGACAGATACGCAGTATTTT
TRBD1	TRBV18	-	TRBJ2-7	CASSQQGLARYEQYF	TGTGCCAGCTCACAACAGGGGCTAGCCCGCTACGAGCAGTACTTC
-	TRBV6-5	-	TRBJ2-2	CASRGGLNTGELFF	TGTGCCAGCAGGGGGGGGCTAAACACCGGGGAGCTGTTTTTT
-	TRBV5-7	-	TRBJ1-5	CASSSPRGADFNQPQHF	TGTGCCAGCAGCTCCCCTCGGGGGGCCGATTTCAATCAGCCCCAGCATTTT
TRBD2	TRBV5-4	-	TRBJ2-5	CASSPRGGGDQETQYF	TGTGCCAGCAGCCCGCGGGGGGGCGGGGACCAAGAGACCCAGTACTTC
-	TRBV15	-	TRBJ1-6	CATSQGYLRTVVNSPLHF	TGTGCCACCAGCCAGGGCTATCTACGGACAGTCGTTAATTCACCCCTCCACTTT
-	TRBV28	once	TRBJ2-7	CASSLFGGEQYF	TGTGCCAGCAGTTTATTTGGGGGCGAGCAGTACTTC
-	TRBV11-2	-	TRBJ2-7	CASSSLGKPYEQYF	TGTGCCAGCAGCTCCCTAGGGAAACCCTACGAGCAGTACTTC
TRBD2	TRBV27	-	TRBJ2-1	CASSPRTSGSTSDEQFF	TGTGCCAGCAGTCCCCGGACTAGCGGGAGTACGTCGGATGAGCAGTTCTTC
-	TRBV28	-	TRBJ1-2	CASCPGPPYGYTF	TGTGCCAGTTGCCCTGGGCCCCCCTATGGCTACACCTTC
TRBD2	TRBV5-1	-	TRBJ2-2	CASSSGLAGVTGELFF	TGCGCCAGCAGCTCTGGACTAGCGGGAGTTACCGGGGAGCTGTTTTTT
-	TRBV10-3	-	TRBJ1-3	CAISDFMLSSGNTIYF	TGTGCCATCAGTGATTTTATGTTGAGCTCTGGAAACACCATATATTTT
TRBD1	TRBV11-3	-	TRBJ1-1	CATSLGRGPGSTEAFF	TGTGCCACCTCTCTCGGCAGGGGGCCCGGGAGCACTGAAGCTTTCTTT
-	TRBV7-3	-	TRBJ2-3	CASSPLGGIDTQYF	TGTGCCAGCAGCCCCCTCGGAGGGATAGATACGCAGTATTTT
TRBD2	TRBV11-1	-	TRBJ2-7	CASSFDGTTTYEQYF	TGTGCCAGCAGCTTCGACGGGACTACCACCTACGAGCAGTACTTC
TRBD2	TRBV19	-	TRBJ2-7	CASSIVRAGVEQYF	TGTGCCAGTAGTATAGTGCGAGCGGGAGTCGAGCAGTACTTC
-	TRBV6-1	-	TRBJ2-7	CASSEARTSVEQYF	TGTGCCAGCAGTGAAGCCCGGACGTCAGTCGAGCAGTACTTC
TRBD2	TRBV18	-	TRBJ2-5	CASSPPLAGGAETQYF	TGTGCCAGCTCACCACCCCTAGCGGGAGGTGCGGAGACCCAGTACTTC
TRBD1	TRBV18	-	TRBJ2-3	CASSRQGRDTQYF	TGTGCCAGCTCACGACAGGGGAGAGATACGCAGTATTTT
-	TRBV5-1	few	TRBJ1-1	CASSLPSVLNTEAFF	TGCGCCAGCAGCCTGCCCTCGGTCCTGAACACTGAAGCTTTCTTT
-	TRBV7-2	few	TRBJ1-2	CASSWGASRANYGYTF	TGTGCCAGCAGCTGGGGGGCGAGCAGGGCAAACTATGGCTACACCTTC
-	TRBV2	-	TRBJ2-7	CASSKGVSYEQYF	TGTGCCAGCAGTAAGGGGGTAAGCTACGAGCAGTACTTC
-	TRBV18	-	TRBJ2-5	CASSPPGHRETQYF	TGTGCCAGCTCACCACCAGGGCATAGAGAGACCCAGTACTTC
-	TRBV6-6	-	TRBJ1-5	CASSLRQGYQPQHF	TGTGCCAGCAGTTTGAGGCAGGGATATCAGCCCCAGCATTTT
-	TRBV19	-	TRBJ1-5	CASSQWGYQPQHF	TGTGCCAGTAGCCAATGGGGCTATCAGCCCCAGCATTTT